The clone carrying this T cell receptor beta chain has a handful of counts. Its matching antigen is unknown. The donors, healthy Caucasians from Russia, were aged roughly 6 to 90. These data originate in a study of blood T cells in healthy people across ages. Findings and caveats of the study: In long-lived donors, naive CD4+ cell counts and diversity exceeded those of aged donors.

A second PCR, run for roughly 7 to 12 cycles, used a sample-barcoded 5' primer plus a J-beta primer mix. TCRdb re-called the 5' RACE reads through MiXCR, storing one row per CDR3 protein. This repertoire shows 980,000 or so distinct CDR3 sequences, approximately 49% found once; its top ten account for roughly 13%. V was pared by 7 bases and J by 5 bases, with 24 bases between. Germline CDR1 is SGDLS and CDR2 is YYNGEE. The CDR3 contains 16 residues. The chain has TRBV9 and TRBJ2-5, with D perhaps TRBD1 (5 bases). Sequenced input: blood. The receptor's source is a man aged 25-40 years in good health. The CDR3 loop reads CASGIDPGQGTETQYF. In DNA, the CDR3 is TGTGCCAGCGGGATTGATCCAGGGCAGGGAACGGAGACCCAGTACTTC.